The rows below give T cell receptor beta chains drawn from one sample of a study of cytomegalovirus exposure and HLA in healthy donors. Method: immunoSEQ multiplex PCR; TCRdb's copy keeps in-frame clones and lacks some. Of around 97,000 clones detected, around 9.6% appear once; the ten largest clones hold about 5%. Sequencing was carried out using PBMCs. The source is a man in his forties or fifties in good health and CMV-seropositive. Both conserved end residues are part of each CDR3. The D gene is left open where the match is weak. The listing skips clone size in some rows; elsewhere it reads once, few, many or a size class.

clone size	V gene	J gene	D gene	CDR3 protein	CDR3 DNA
many	TRBV28	TRBJ2-1	TRBD2	CASSPSGRARNNEQFF	TGTGCCAGCAGTCCTAGCGGGAGGGCCAGAAACAATGAGCAGTTCTTC
-	TRBV30	TRBJ2-7	TRBD2	CAWSRPRLAGGYEQYF	TGTGCCTGGAGTCGTCCAAGGCTAGCGGGAGGGTACGAGCAGTACTTC
few	TRBV11-2	TRBJ2-5	TRBD2	CASSFSGLSQETQYF	TGTGCCAGCAGCTTTTCGGGACTATCACAAGAGACCCAGTACTTC
-	TRBV19	TRBJ2-7	TRBD1	CASSWTGDSYEQYF	TGTGCCAGTAGCTGGACAGGTGACTCCTACGAGCAGTACTTC
-	TRBV18	TRBJ2-7	-	CASSPSGRAYEQYF	TGTGCCAGCTCACCCTCCGGCAGGGCCTACGAGCAGTACTTC
few	TRBV13	TRBJ2-2	TRBD2	CASSLPGLAVSGGELFF	TGTGCCAGCAGCCTACCGGGACTAGCGGTATCGGGCGGGGAGCTGTTTTTT
-	TRBV6-1	TRBJ1-4	-	CASSERVTAYNEKLFF	TGTGCCAGCAGTGAAAGGGTGACAGCCTATAATGAAAAACTGTTTTTT
few	TRBV7-6	TRBJ2-5	-	CASSLGTAYQETQYF	TGTGCCAGCAGCTTAGGGACAGCATACCAAGAGACCCAGTACTTC
-	TRBV13	TRBJ2-2	-	CASSARVAGTGELFF	TGTGCCAGCAGCGCCCGGGTCGCCGGCACCGGGGAGCTGTTTTTT
few	TRBV27	TRBJ1-5	-	CASSLNPGTGQPQHF	TGTGCCAGCAGTTTAAATCCAGGGACTGGCCAGCCCCAGCATTTT
few	TRBV28	TRBJ1-1	TRBD1	CASSPQGQGITEAFF	TGTGCCAGCAGTCCCCAGGGACAGGGGATCACTGAAGCTTTCTTT
-	TRBV5-1	TRBJ2-5	TRBD1	CASSPTGGRETQYF	TGCGCCAGCAGCCCCACAGGGGGCAGAGAGACCCAGTACTTC